The 22 T cell receptor beta chains given below trace back to one sample, sequenced in a study of CXCR3-negative and CXCR3-positive naive CD8 T cells (dated by TCRdb to about 2019). Sequencing used a NextSeq 550. The Human TCR Profiling Kit (MiLaboratory) was used to prepare UMI-labeled 5' RACE TRB cDNA libraries. TCRdb reprocessed the public reads and reports one entry per CDR3 protein sequence, without DNA. The data table for this sample lists about 82,000 distinct CDR3 sequences. 0.95% to 1.4% of the sample belongs to the ten largest clones. Sequencing input: naive CXCR3- CD8+ T cells from blood. This sample's cell subset or site label indicates: CD45RO-CCR7+CD27+CD95- naive CD8+ T cells lacking CXCR3 (TNR3-). These receptors came from a human donor in good health. Some clones in this sample may be carry-over from other donors' samples.

The chain's CDR3 is CASSLGLAGTGELFF. V usage is TRBV28 and J usage is TRBJ2-2; the TCRdb D gene call, TRBD2, has no DNA to confirm it. Germline V gene data show CDR1 as MDHEN and CDR2 as SYDVKM. The CDR3 is 15 residues long.

The chain joins TRBV3-1 to TRBJ1-4. Germline V gene data show CDR1 as LGHDT and CDR2 as YNNKEL (reference sequence). The CDR3 loop spans 17 amino acids. CDR3 residues: CASSQDHEGVRNEKLFF.

J is TRBJ1-1 and V is TRBV25-1; there is no DNA to check the TCRdb D call of TRBD1. This CDR3 spans 18 amino acids. The germline V gene has CDR1 MGHDK and CDR2 SYGVNS. CDR3 amino acids: CASSEYFSRDIKNTEAFF. The full variable domain, its missing parts supplied by reference TRBV25-1 and TRBJ1-1, is EADIYQTPRYLVIGTGKKITLECSQTMGHDKMYWYQQDPGMELHLIHYSYGVNSTEKGDLSSESTVSRIRTEHFPLTLESARPSHTSQYLCASSEYFSRDIKNTEAFFGQGTRLTVV.

The V call is TRBV7-3, the J call TRBJ2-1; TCRdb's assignment of TRBD1 cannot be checked, as there is no DNA. The CDR3 covers 14 residues. CDR1 and CDR2 from the germline V gene are SGHTA and FQGTGA. CDR3 residues: CASSLSGQVNEQFF. The full variable domain, rest sourced from reference TRBV7-3 and TRBJ2-1, is GAGVSQTPSNKVTEKGKYVELRCDPISGHTALYWYRQSLGQGPEFLIYFQGTGAADDSGLPNDRFFAVRPEGSVSTLKIQRTERGDSAVYLCASSLSGQVNEQFFGPGTRLTVL.

This CDR3 is CSARDPLAGALDEQFF. V and J are TRBV20-1 and TRBJ2-1; TCRdb picks TRBD2, but there is no DNA to check that call. There are 16 residues in the CDR3. CDR1 is DFQATT, CDR2 SNEGSKA, per germline (reference sequence).

The chain uses TRBV27 and TRBJ2-5; the D call from TCRdb, TRBD1, cannot be confirmed without DNA. Germline CDR1 is MNHEY and CDR2 is SMNVEV (reference sequence). CDR3 length: 14 amino acids. The CDR3 is CASSPSGEQETQYF.

The chain joins TRBV29-1 to TRBJ2-1; there is no DNA to check the TCRdb D call of TRBD1. Germline CDR1 and CDR2: SQVTM and ANQGSEA. This CDR3 comprises 13 residues. CDR3 in amino acids: CSDLQGSGNEQFF.

CDR3 residues: CSARDRSVSYTF. The chain is built from TRBV20-1 and TRBJ1-2. This CDR3 region has 12 residues. Germline V lookup: CDR1 DFQATT, CDR2 SNEGSKA (reference sequence).

The CDR3 loop is CASRLLGDNQPQHF. This rearrangement joins TRBV28 to TRBJ1-5; TCRdb indicates TRBD1, and absent DNA this call remains unverified. Looked up from germline, CDR1 is MDHEN and CDR2 is SYDVKM. This CDR3 is 14 amino acids long.

The chain employs TRBV20-1 and TRBJ1-2; with no DNA, the TCRdb D assignment of TRBD1 cannot be verified. In germline, CDR1 is DFQATT, CDR2 SNEGSKA (reference sequence). CDR3 length: 13 residues. The CDR3: CSALSQGPEGYTF.

The gene calls are TRBV12-5 and TRBJ1-1; TCRdb indicates TRBD1, and absent DNA this call remains unverified. Germline-derived CDR1 and CDR2 are LGHNT and FRNRAP. CDR3 length equals 13 residues. CDR3 loop: CASGLGVNTEAFF.

The CDR3 region is CASSQESASGSGELFF. V usage is TRBV4-3 and J usage is TRBJ2-2; TCRdb gives TRBD2 as the D gene, but with no DNA this cannot be confirmed. In germline, CDR1 is LGHNA, CDR2 YSLEER. This CDR3 has 16 residues.

The chain's CDR3 is CASSRVGTSDTQYF. The chain is built from TRBV5-4 and TRBJ2-3; without DNA, the TCRdb call of TRBD1 cannot be checked. Germline CDR1 reads SGHNT; CDR2 reads YYREEE (reference sequence). The CDR3 is made up of 14 amino acids.

The rearrangement joins TRBV29-1 to TRBJ2-5; TCRdb's D call of TRBD2 is untestable without DNA. Germline V gene data show CDR1 as SQVTM and CDR2 as ANQGSEA. This CDR3 comprises 16 residues. CDR3 amino acids: CSVDVIAGGYDETQYF.

This chain uses TRBV5-1 with TRBJ2-7. Germline lookup yields CDR1 SGHRS and CDR2 YFSETQ. The CDR3 has 13 amino acids. The CDR3 spells CASSPNGAYEQYF.

The chain is built from TRBV2 and TRBJ2-5; the TRBD1 assignment by TCRdb is unverifiable without DNA. Germline CDR1 SNHLY, CDR2 FYNNEI. The CDR3 consists of 15 residues. This CDR3 reads CASFWGVSGRETQYF. The whole variable domain, remainder taken from reference TRBV2 and TRBJ2-5, is EPEVTQTPSHQVTQMGQEVILRCVPISNHLYFYWYRQILGQKVEFLVSFYNNEISEKSEIFDDQFSVERPDGSNFTLKIRSTKLEDSAMYFCASFWGVSGRETQYFGPGTRLLVL.

The chain has TRBV7-9 and TRBJ2-1. Germline V gives CDR1 SEHNR, CDR2 FQNEAQ (reference sequence). The CDR3 is 13 residues long. CDR3 in amino acids: CASSLSVANEQFF. Full variable domain (outside the CDR3, taken from reference TRBV7-9 and TRBJ2-1): DTGVSQNPRHKITKRGQNVTFRCDPISEHNRLYWYRQTLGQGPEFLTYFQNEAQLEKSRLLSDRFSAERPKGSFSTLEIQRTEQGDSAMYLCASSLSVANEQFFGPGTRLTVL.

J is TRBJ2-1 and V is TRBV7-9. The germline V gene encodes CDR1 SEHNR and CDR2 FQNEAQ (reference sequence). The CDR3 consists of 15 residues. CDR3 amino acids: CASSYGQGPYNEQFF.

This chain links TRBV27 with TRBJ2-3; TCRdb lists TRBD1, though no DNA is available to test this call. CDR1 is MNHEY and CDR2 is SMNVEV in the germline V gene (reference sequence). The CDR3 is 16 amino acids. This CDR3 reads CASSPYGQGMTDTQYF.

The chain recombines TRBV28 with TRBJ1-1. Germline lookup yields CDR1 MDHEN and CDR2 SYDVKM. The CDR3 loop spans 13 amino acids. CDR3 region: CASSLIVNTEAFF.

The rearrangement joins TRBV27 to TRBJ1-1. The germline CDR1 and CDR2 sequences are MNHEY and SMNVEV (reference sequence). CDR3 length: 13 residues. CDR3: CASSFERYTEAFF.

CDR3 loop: CSARGLAGLYEQYF. V usage is TRBV20-1 and J usage is TRBJ2-7; checking the TCRdb D call of TRBD2 is not possible without DNA. The CDR3 is 14 amino acids. The germline V gene has CDR1 DFQATT and CDR2 SNEGSKA (reference sequence).